The rows below give T cell receptor beta chains drawn from one sample of a study of blood T cell repertoires in COVID-19. The table came from immunoSEQ multiplex PCR; TCRdb's copy has only in-frame clones and leaves some out. The table records about 88,000 clones, 85% to 95% of them present only once. The sample consisted of peripheral blood. All receptors come from a man in his 60s with acute or convalescent COVID-19. CDR3s leave out the opening cysteine and the closing phenylalanine or tryptophan.

v_gene | CDR3aa
TRBV28 | ASSFFSGNNEQF
TRBV19 | ASTPSGSMDTQY
TRBV25-1 | ASSVQGLETQY
TRBV6-2/TRBV6-3 | ASSYSPLRTVDQPQH
TRBV7-8 | ASSPPGTGTYEQY
TRBV28 | ASSLLIFSGQPQH
TRBV19 | ASSFNREWNSPLH
TRBV24-1 | ATTSVLVRDISNQPQH
TRBV20-1 | SASGRGNTGELF
TRBV5-1 | ASSLVLARGVYNEQF
TRBV7-8 | ASSYRVNTGELF
TRBV5-1 | ASRLGLAAYEQY
TRBV4-2 | ASSQRVPRETPDFYEQY
TRBV9 | ASSPGGEAFYEQY
TRBV9 | ASSVGGAYYGYT
TRBV27 | ASSFSRSTDTQY
TRBV6-1 | ASSELSQGYEQF
TRBV7-9 | ASSGLAGSSPYNEQF
TRBV6-2/TRBV6-3 | ASSLQGPENIQY
TRBV7-8 | ASSWGLAGGGTYEQY
TRBV11-2 | ASSLRSPNTGELF
TRBV5-4 | ASSWGLSVNEQF
TRBV7-8 | ASSPGGWQNTEAF
TRBV11-3 | ASSLGGGANTEAF
TRBV19 | ASSIVTGNTEAF
TRBV7-8 | ASRDREPGELF
TRBV7-9 | ASTSGTTYEQY
TRBV24-1 | ATGGRTENEQF
TRBV6-5 | ASRDRESSYNEQF
TRBV5-5 | ASSLVRDSSYEQY
TRBV4-2 | ASSQDRGSGNTIY
TRBV19 | ASSIANQPQH
TRBV19 | ASSSQDRSGYGYT
TRBV12-5 | ASGLVRSGSGENEQF
TRBV14 | ASSQYSGTATEAF
TRBV28 | ASSFPRLADNEQF
TRBV18 | ASSPGTGETQY
TRBV15 | ATSRGGMLGTEAF
TRBV20-1 | SIAGAYEQY
TRBV5-1 | ASSHRLGTGNEKLF
TRBV24-1 | ATSDSTGKETQY
TRBV6-5 | ASSYGGPDQTYEQY
TRBV7-9 | ASTGLESTYGYT
TRBV10-1 | ASTEDRGRFKGNQPQH
TRBV30 | AGKIRRGPRGNTIY
TRBV7-2 | ASSRGSGGNSPLH
TRBV19 | ASSISREGEQY
TRBV4-1 | ASSQGVTASYEQY
TRBV6-5 | ASRTTGNTEAF
TRBV15 | ATSRDRPSGRSDTQY
TRBV11-3 | ASSLGFSVSSYEQY
TRBV21-1 | ASSKGLGTSGSEYEQY
TRBV2 | ASIGDSRGTEAF
TRBV21-1 | ASTIQGKLHQPQH
TRBV5-1 | ASTPRHPPSTDTQY
TRBV28 | ASSAARYTQY
TRBV29-1 | SVEAGLAREQF
TRBV18 | ASSDGGVRNEQF
TRBV2 | ASRMGGEQF